This passage covers 30 T cell receptor beta chains from one sample sequenced in a study of tissue T cells after allogeneic stem cell transplantation. As to time point: mouse harvest day 14 after allogeneic transplant. The graft held 10^6 splenic CD5+ T cells and 10^7 T-cell-depleted bone marrow cells. Sequencing used immunoSEQ multiplex PCR; TCRdb keeps in-frame clones, though not all of them. The repertoire has around 2,000 clones, about 45% of them found once; the top ten carry 15% to 20%. The specimen sequenced was gut tissue. Receptor source: a female BALB/c mouse given C57BL/6 T cells with graft-versus-host disease after an allogeneic hematopoietic cell transplant.

On this clone: The genes and germline here are from mouse. The CDR3 is cut off 1 residue early in the read; its end comes from the germline J gene. The V gene is TRBV23, the J gene TRBJ1-1; the DNA was not compared with TRBD1, the D call given in the table. Germline V gene data show CDR1 as KGHTA and CDR2 as FQNQQP. The CDR3 has 14 residues. CDR3 sequence reads: CSSSPGQSNTEVFF. The covered CDR3 bases are TGCTCCAGCAGTCCGGGACAGTCAAACACAGAAGTCTTC.

Of note for this clone: Gene names follow the mouse nomenclature. The DNA ends 1 residue before the CDR3 does, and the rest of the CDR3 is filled in from the germline J gene. The chain links TRBV23 to TRBJ1-4; the table assigns TRBD1, which was not confirmed against the DNA. The CDR3 covers 14 residues. Germline V lookup: CDR1 KGHTA, CDR2 FQNQQP. This CDR3 is CSSSSGGSNERLFF. The CDR3 DNA, read in part, is TGCTCCAGCAGTTCAGGGGGTTCCAACGAAAGATTATTT.

Of note for this clone: The gene names given are mouse names. The CDR3 extends 1 residue past the end of the read, so its final part is completed from the germline J gene. The genes are TRBV13-1 and TRBJ1-1, with D perhaps matching TRBD1 (6 bases). Trimming shortened V by 0 bases and J by 3 bases, and 9 bases separated the two germline ends. CDR3 length equals 14 residues. CDR1 and CDR2 (germline): NSHNY, SYGAGN. CDR3 bases read: TGTGCCAGCAGTGATGCAAGGGGGTACACAGAAGTCTTC. Translated, it gives CASSDARGYTEVF. The CDR3 reads in full as CASSDARGYTEVFF.

Of note for this clone: Mouse names are used for the genes. From the germline J gene comes the end of the CDR3, since the read stops 1 residue before it. The V call is TRBV20, the J call TRBJ2-2; D not resolved. This CDR3 has 13 residues. Trimming pared 0 bases from V and 1 base from J, leaving 3 bases between. Germline CDR1 reads GFQATS; CDR2 reads STVNSAI. The DNA read from the CDR3 is TGTGGTGCTAGGGAAGAAAACACCGGGCAGCTCTAC. Translation: CGAREENTGQLY. The entire CDR3 is CGAREENTGQLYF. The whole variable domain, remainder taken from reference TRBV20 and TRBJ2-2, is GALVYQYPRRTICKSGTSMRMECQAVGFQATSVAWYRQSPQKTFELIALSTVNSAIKYEQNFTQEKFPISHPNLSFSSMTVLNAYLEDRGLYLCGAREENTGQLYFGEGSKLTVL.

Remarks on this clone: The genes are named according to mouse. CDR3 sequence: CASSDGGNYAEQFF. The CDR3 DNA, read in part, is TGTGCCAGCAGTGATGGGGGGAACTATGCTGAGCAGTTC. The chain is built from TRBV13-3 and TRBJ2-1; either TRBD1 or TRBD2 may supply D (5 bases each). From the germline J gene comes the end of the CDR3, since the read stops 1 residue before it. Trimming shortened V by 0 bases and J by 1 base, and 5 bases separated the two germline ends. Germline-derived CDR1 and CDR2 are NNHDY and SYVADS. This CDR3 contains 14 residues.

In the case of this clone: The gene names here belong to mouse. The sequence runs out 1 residue before the end of the CDR3; the remainder is reconstructed from the germline J gene. V and J are TRBV23 and TRBJ2-4; TRBD1 was called by the table and not checked on the DNA. The CDR3 length is 15 residues. Per germline, CDR1 KGHTA and CDR2 FQNQQP. CDR3 in amino acids: CSSSLTGGSQNTLYF. Partial CDR3 DNA: TGCTCCAGCAGTCTGACAGGGGGGAGTCAAAACACCTTGTAC.

As for this clone: The genes and germline here are from mouse. The CDR3 goes on 1 residue after the read ends, and that part is filled in from the germline J gene. The chain carries TRBV20 and TRBJ1-2; possibly TRBD1 for D (5 bases). The CDR3 sequence is 15 residues long. Germline assignment: CDR1 GFQATS and CDR2 STVNSAI. V was clipped by 0 bases and J by 4 bases, with 15 bases between them. The covered CDR3 bases are TGTGGTGCTAGGGATCCGAGGGGCTGGGGCTCCGACTACACC. This codes for CGARDPRGWGSDYT. The CDR3 in full is CGARDPRGWGSDYTF.

As to this clone: The germline and genes are mouse ones. The CDR3 DNA, read in part, is TGTGCCAGCAGTGGCCGGACAGGAAACACCTTGTAC. It codes for CASSGRTGNTLY. In full, the CDR3 reads CASSGRTGNTLYF. The chain couples TRBV13-1 to TRBJ2-4; 7 nucleotides agree with TRBD1. The read is 1 residue too short to cover the CDR3 end, so that end is filled in from the germline J gene. The CDR3 is 13 amino acids. The V gene end was trimmed by 3 bases and the J gene end by 5 bases; junction bases not matched to a gene: 3. Germline CDR1 and CDR2: NSHNY and SYGAGN.

Of note for this clone: Germline and genes: mouse. The CDR3 goes on 1 residue after the read ends, and that part is filled in from the germline J gene. This CDR3 is also generated by other DNA sequences in the sample. The gene calls are TRBV26 and TRBJ2-3; D is perhaps TRBD1 (6 bases). Trimming left V 6 bases short and J 0 bases short, with 10 bases between. There are 14 residues in the CDR3. Germline V gene data show CDR1 as KGHPV and CDR2 as FQNQEV (reference sequence). CDR3 in amino acids: CASSQGPSAETLYF. CDR3 bases read: TGTGCCAGCAGCCAGGGGCCTAGTGCAGAAACGCTGTAT.

The sample holds a few counts of this clone. Gene names denote mouse genes. CDR3 sequence: CASRQGNSGNTLYF. CDR3 bases read: TGTGCCAGCAGACAGGGTAATTCTGGAAATACGCTCTAT. The genes are TRBV13-1 and TRBJ1-3, with D perhaps matching TRBD1 (6 bases). The CDR3 goes on 1 residue after the read ends, and that part is filled in from the germline J gene. Germline CDR1 and CDR2: NSHNY and SYGAGN. With 5 bases removed from V and 0 bases from J, the gap between germline ends came to 9 bases. The CDR3 is 14 amino acids.

In its sample, this clone was seen a few times. Gene labels here are mouse ones. Read coverage stops 1 residue before the CDR3 terminus; the germline J gene supplies the remainder. This chain connects TRBV4 to TRBJ1-2; D unresolved. Looked up from germline, CDR1 is LGHDT and CDR2 is YNNKQL (reference sequence). The CDR3 extends over 12 amino acids. V was shortened by 8 bases and J by 0 bases, with 7 bases between the two germline ends. The CDR3 sequence: CASRFANSDYTF. CDR3 bases read: TGTGCCAGCCGGTTTGCAAACTCCGACTACACC.

This clone was counted only a few times. The listed genes are named as in mouse. The CDR3 is cut off 1 residue early in the read; its end comes from the germline J gene. The V and J genes are TRBV12-2 and TRBJ2-7; D is unclear. The CDR3 has 13 amino acids. Germline V lookup: CDR1 SGHLS, CDR2 HYDKME. The germline V and J ends were trimmed by 0 bases and 1 base, with 6 bases remaining between them. The sequenced CDR3 bases are TGTGCCAGCTCTCTCTGGGCGTCCTATGAACAGTAC. Translation gives CASSLWASYEQY. The whole CDR3 protein reads CASSLWASYEQYF.

There are a few counts of this clone. Each gene name is a mouse one. Coverage ceases 1 residue before the CDR3 finishes, and the germline J gene fills in the end. V is TRBV13-3 and J is TRBJ2-4; 11 nucleotides match TRBD2. Germline V gene data show CDR1 as NNHDY and CDR2 as SYVADS. The CDR3 runs 16 residues. J was trimmed by 0 bases and V by 3 bases; bases with no gene match: 3. The chain's CDR3 is CASSGGLGASQNTLYF. CDR3 DNA, as far as it was read: TGTGCCAGCAGTGGGGGACTGGGGGCTAGTCAAAACACCTTGTAC.

As regards this clone: Gene names denote mouse genes. The observed sequence ends 1 residue before the CDR3 terminus, with the missing tail filled in from the germline J gene. The chain uses TRBV3 and TRBJ2-2, with no clear D. Trimming removed 5 bases at V and 1 base at J, with 5 bases between. CDR1 and CDR2 (germline): SNHLY, FYNGKV (reference sequence). CDR3 length equals 13 residues. The CDR3 protein is CASSQKNTGQLYF. The covered CDR3 bases are TGTGCCAGCAGCCAGAAAAACACCGGGCAGCTCTAC.

In the case of this clone: Mouse gene names and germline throughout. The read falls 1 residue short of the CDR3 end, and the missing part is taken from the germline J gene. V gene TRBV26 combines with J gene TRBJ2-4, with D possibly TRBD1 on 6 matching bases. The CDR3 has 15 amino acids. Germline V gene data show CDR1 as KGHPV and CDR2 as FQNQEV (reference sequence). The ends were cut back, 0 bases at V and 0 bases at J, with 7 bases in the middle. CDR3 bases read: TGTGCCAGCAGTCTGTCCAGGGGAAGTCAAAACACCTTGTAC. Protein sequence: CASSLSRGSQNTLY. The CDR3 in full is CASSLSRGSQNTLYF.

About this clone itself: The germline and genes are mouse ones. The read halts 1 residue ahead of the CDR3 end, with the missing end drawn from the germline J gene. The chain links TRBV26 to TRBJ2-2, with D hard to call. V lost 0 bases and J 2 bases, leaving 7 bases between the germline ends. Germline assignment: CDR1 KGHPV and CDR2 FQNQEV (reference sequence). The CDR3 spans 15 residues. CDR3 region: CASSLSLINTGQLYF. Partial CDR3 DNA: TGTGCCAGCAGTCTGTCCCTTATTAACACCGGGCAGCTCTAC.

Worth noting for this clone: Here the gene names and germline are mouse. The read terminates 1 residue before the CDR3 end, so the remaining end is supplied by the germline J gene. V usage is TRBV31 and J usage is TRBJ1-6; 9 positions agree with TRBD1. TRBJ1-6 is flagged as an ORF with uncertain function. The CDR3 has 16 amino acids. The V segment lost 4 bases and the J segment 1 base; nucleotides outside the gene matches: 5. Germline V gene sequence: CDR1 GKSSPN, CDR2 SITVG. Incomplete CDR3 DNA: TGTGCCTGGACCCAAGGACAGGGGTCCTATAATTCGCCCCTCTAC. The encoded protein is CAWTQGQGSYNSPLY. The whole CDR3 sequence is CAWTQGQGSYNSPLYF.

This clone rates as large. Genes and germline come from the mouse. Read sequence stops 1 residue before the CDR3 end, and the germline J gene provides the missing end. This chain uses TRBV13-2 with TRBJ2-7; no reliable D call. The CDR3 consists of 14 residues. Germline CDR1 NNHNN, CDR2 SYGAGS (reference sequence). V was clipped by 0 bases and J by 0 bases, with 7 bases between them. The CDR3 loop is CASGDERVSYEQYF. CDR3 bases read: TGTGCCAGCGGTGATGAAAGGGTCTCCTATGAACAGTAC.

Comment on this clone: Any gene name here is a mouse gene name. The read comes to an end 1 residue before the CDR3 does, leaving the germline J gene to fill in the end. The rearrangement links TRBV26 to TRBJ1-1, with 7 bases fitting TRBD1. Germline V lookup: CDR1 KGHPV, CDR2 FQNQEV (reference sequence). The CDR3 contains 13 residues. The ends lost 6 bases at V and 5 bases at J; junction bases unmatched: 6. CDR3 in amino acids: CASRWDRGTEVFF. The sequenced part of the CDR3 DNA is TGTGCCAGCAGGTGGGACAGAGGAACAGAAGTCTTC.

As to this clone: Gene labels here are mouse ones. The read stops 1 residue short of the end of the CDR3; the missing end is completed from the germline J gene. The V and J genes are TRBV17 and TRBJ2-4; weak D call: TRBD2 (5 bases). This CDR3 has 14 amino acids. Germline CDR1 MNHDT, CDR2 YYDKIL. The V and J ends lost 3 bases and 1 base respectively, with 8 bases between them. The CDR3 bases that were read are TGTGCTAGCAGTAGTTGGGGAGGTCAAAACACCTTGTAC. This sequence encodes CASSSWGGQNTLY. The complete CDR3 sequence is CASSSWGGQNTLYF.

This clone was seen just once. Each gene name is a mouse one. Read data end 1 residue before the CDR3 end; the end is taken from the germline J gene. This rearrangement joins TRBV26 to TRBJ1-1, with a tentative D call TRBD1 (6 bases). CDR1 and CDR2 (germline): KGHPV, FQNQEV (reference sequence). V was trimmed by 2 bases and J by 8 bases, leaving 9 bases between them. This CDR3 has 12 amino acids. The CDR3 loop is CASSLNRDEVFF. The sequenced CDR3 bases are TGTGCCAGCAGTCTGAACAGGGACGAAGTCTTC.

This clone was seen more than once but under ten times. Genes here carry mouse names. The read halts 1 residue ahead of the CDR3 end, with the missing end drawn from the germline J gene. J is TRBJ1-1 and V is TRBV1; D is perhaps TRBD1 (5 bases). Trimming took off 0 bases at V and 3 bases at J, with 14 bases between the two ends. Germline CDR1 NSQYPW, CDR2 LRSPGD (reference sequence). The CDR3 has 16 residues. The CDR3 loop reads CTCSADRRGRDTEVFF. The CDR3 DNA, read in part, is TGCACCTGCAGTGCAGATCGAAGGGGAAGGGACACAGAAGTCTTC.

As concerns this clone: The listed genes are named as in mouse. Here the CDR3 reads CASSPGTGGREQYF. The sequenced CDR3 bases are TGTGCCAGCAGCCCCGGGACTGGGGGGCGTGAACAGTAC. V and J are TRBV4 and TRBJ2-7; 12 positions agree with TRBD2. The CDR3 end lies 1 residue beyond the end of the read and is filled in from the germline J gene. Losses at the gene ends were 5 bases for V and 6 bases for J; bases not matched to a gene: 5. CDR3 length: 14 amino acids. CDR1 and CDR2 from the germline V gene are LGHDT and YNNKQL (reference sequence).

On this clone itself: Here the gene names and germline are mouse. Coverage ceases 1 residue before the CDR3 finishes, and the germline J gene fills in the end. The rearrangement links TRBV5 to TRBJ2-4, with TRBD2 matching over 10 bases. The V gene's germline CDR1 is LGHNA and CDR2 YNLKQL (reference sequence). There are 14 residues in the CDR3. V gave up 4 bases and J gave up 3 bases; unmatched junction bases: 1. CDR3 DNA (partial): TGTGCCAGCAGCCGGGGACTGGGGCAAAACACCTTGTAC. This gives the protein CASSRGLGQNTLY. The full CDR3 protein reads CASSRGLGQNTLYF.

Details on this clone: Gene names are mouse gene names. The read halts 1 residue ahead of the CDR3 end, with the missing end drawn from the germline J gene. The V and J genes are TRBV26 and TRBJ2-7, with a tentative D call TRBD1 (6 bases). In germline, CDR1 is KGHPV, CDR2 FQNQEV (reference sequence). The CDR3 consists of 16 residues. The V and J ends lost 0 bases and 0 bases respectively, with 12 bases between them. Here the CDR3 reads CASSLSIVQGSYEQYF. Incomplete CDR3 DNA: TGTGCCAGCAGTCTGTCGATAGTACAGGGCTCCTATGAACAGTAC. Full variable domain (remainder filled in from reference TRBV26 and TRBJ2-7): NSKVIQTPRYLVKGQGQKAKMRCIPEKGHPVVFWYQQNKNNEFKFLINFQNQEVLQQIDMTEKRFSAECPSNSPCSLEIQSSEAGDSALYLCASSLSIVQGSYEQYFGPGTRLTVL.

This clone ranks as large. Gene names are the mouse ones. From the germline J gene comes the end of the CDR3, since the read stops 1 residue before it. The chain combines TRBV3 with TRBJ2-7; tentative D call: TRBD1 (6 bases). Trimming cost V 2 bases and J 0 bases, with 11 bases left between them. This CDR3 is built from 15 residues. CDR1 SNHLY and CDR2 FYNGKV come from the germline V gene (reference sequence). The part of the CDR3 DNA that was read is TGTGCCAGCAGCTTAAGGGGGACATACTCCTATGAACAGTAC. It is translated as CASSLRGTYSYEQY. The CDR3 as a whole reads CASSLRGTYSYEQYF. The whole variable domain, remainder taken from reference TRBV3 and TRBJ2-7, is GPKVLQIPSHQIIDMGQMVTLNCDPVSNHLYFYWYKQILGQQMEFLVNFYNGKVMEKSKLFKDQFSVERPDGSYFTLKIQPTALEDSAVYFCASSLRGTYSYEQYFGPGTRLTVL.

This clone showed up just a few times. Mouse germline and gene names are used. The read stops 1 residue short of the end of the CDR3; the missing end is completed from the germline J gene. The chain links TRBV26 to TRBJ2-1; 12 bases line up with TRBD1. Germline V lookup: CDR1 KGHPV, CDR2 FQNQEV (reference sequence). Germline trimming cut 6 bases from V and 7 bases from J; bases unmatched to any gene: 4. The CDR3 is made up of 14 amino acids. This CDR3 is CASRPGQGAAEQFF. The CDR3 bases that were read are TGTGCCAGCAGACCGGGACAGGGGGCCGCTGAGCAGTTC.

The sample holds a few counts of this clone. All gene names here are mouse names. The covered CDR3 bases are TGTGCCAGCAGCTTAGGGGGGAGCTCCTATGAACAGTAC. Its protein product is CASSLGGSSYEQY. The full CDR3 is CASSLGGSSYEQYF. The chain employs TRBV3 and TRBJ2-7; D may correspond to TRBD1 or TRBD2 (5 bases each). The CDR3 is cut off 1 residue early in the read; its end comes from the germline J gene. V was shortened by 1 base and J by 0 bases, with 7 bases between the two germline ends. Per germline, CDR1 SNHLY and CDR2 FYNGKV (reference sequence). CDR3 length equals 14 residues.

This clone was seen a few times. Germline and genes here are mouse. Read coverage stops 1 residue before the CDR3 terminus; the germline J gene supplies the remainder. V is TRBV1 and J is TRBJ2-2; D is unclear. Germline V gives CDR1 NSQYPW, CDR2 LRSPGD (reference sequence). V dropped 5 bases and J dropped 1 base, with 8 bases sitting between them. This CDR3 region has 14 residues. The CDR3 reads CTCSPTKNTGQLYF. The sequenced part of the CDR3 DNA is TGCACCTGCAGTCCAACAAAAAACACCGGGCAGCTCTAC.

As to this clone: These gene names are mouse names. The part of the CDR3 DNA that was read is TGTGCCAGCAGTCTGGGGGGGGGTAGTGCAGAAACGCTGTAT. Translation gives CASSLGGGSAETLY. The full CDR3 protein is CASSLGGGSAETLYF. The chain combines TRBV26 with TRBJ2-3; 7 nucleotides match TRBD2. The sequenced fragment ends 1 residue before the CDR3 boundary, so the rest is inferred from the germline J gene. The length of the CDR3 is 15 residues. V lost 2 bases to trimming and J lost 0 bases; unmatched junction nucleotides: 2. CDR1 KGHPV and CDR2 FQNQEV come from the germline V gene (reference sequence).